The 9 T cell receptor beta chains below come from one sample, sequenced in a study of CD8+ T cells in alopecia areata. The authors extracted RNA and reverse transcribed it into cDNA as the sequencing template. Only in-frame clones appear in the TCRdb table, and some are missing; sequencing was by immunoSEQ multiplex PCR. This table has approximately 300,000 clones, roughly 50% appearing once. The treatment denotes: oral pan-JAK inhibitor, 5-10 mg twice daily. This specimen was CD4+ T cells sorted from blood, taken at week 24, from a patient treated with tofacitinib. The receptors shown here come from a human donor with alopecia areata.

CDR3 DNA: TGCAGCGTTGAGGGGGGGCGTGAAAAACTGTTTTTT. Protein sequence: CSVEGGREKLFF. The V call is TRBV29-1, the J call TRBJ1-4; perhaps TRBD1 as D (6 bases). V was trimmed by 3 bases and J by 7 bases, leaving 9 bases between them. Germline lookup yields CDR1 SQVTM and CDR2 ANQGSEA. The CDR3 covers 12 residues.

The V call is TRBV27, the J call TRBJ1-2, with D perhaps matching TRBD1 (6 bases). The CDR3 covers 16 residues. Trimming cost V 4 bases and J 6 bases, with 21 bases left between them. The V gene's germline CDR1 is MNHEY and CDR2 SMNVEV (reference sequence). CDR3 sequence (DNA): TGTGCCAGCAGTTCGTTGAAGCGGGCCAGGGGTGATGGCTACACCTTC. Translated, it gives CASSSLKRARGDGYTF.

This chain links TRBV5-4 with TRBJ1-4; 12 nucleotides agree with TRBD1. The germline CDR1 and CDR2 sequences are SGHNT and YYREEE (reference sequence). The length of the CDR3 is 17 residues. V shed 2 bases, J shed 6 bases, and the junction held 8 bases outside the gene matches. The CDR3 DNA sequence: TGTGCCAGCAGCTTAAAGAAGGGGACAGGGGGCGATGAAAAACTGTTTTTT. This gives the protein CASSLKKGTGGDEKLFF.

The chain combines TRBV11-1 with TRBJ1-1; maybe TRBD1 (6 bases). This CDR3 is 13 amino acids long. Germline-derived CDR1 and CDR2 are SGHAT and FQDESV (reference sequence). V was shortened by 5 bases and J by 6 bases, with 13 bases between the two germline ends. In DNA, the CDR3 is TGTGCCAGCAGCCGTATGGGGGGCGCTGAAGCTTTCTTT. Amino acids: CASSRMGGAEAFF.

V gene TRBV6-5 combines with J gene TRBJ1-1; 10 nucleotides match TRBD1. Germline assignment: CDR1 MNHEY and CDR2 SVGAGI. Trimming removed 3 bases from V and 4 bases from J; junction bases left unmatched: 5. This CDR3 is 15 amino acids long. CDR3 loop: CASSYSRTGGTEAFF. DNA of the CDR3: TGTGCCAGCAGTTATTCCAGGACAGGGGGCACTGAAGCTTTCTTT.

V is TRBV30 and J is TRBJ2-5, with 8 bases identical to TRBD1. Germline V lookup: CDR1 GTSNPN, CDR2 SVGIG (reference sequence). The CDR3 is 13 amino acids. J gave up 5 bases and V 5 bases, and 7 bases lay outside the gene matches. The CDR3 loop reads CAWATGAAETQYF. As DNA, the CDR3 is TGTGCCTGGGCGACAGGGGCGGCGGAGACCCAGTACTTC.

This chain connects TRBV30 to TRBJ2-1, with 9 bases aligning to TRBD2. V shed 2 bases and J 3 bases; nucleotides not matched to a gene: 8. This CDR3 spans 16 amino acids. CDR1 is GTSNPN and CDR2 is SVGIG in the germline V gene (reference sequence). The CDR3 nucleotides are TGTGCCTGGAGTCGCGGGGGGGCGATTGGCTACAATGAGCAGTTCTTC. The encoded protein is CAWSRGGAIGYNEQFF.

The chain carries TRBV2 and TRBJ2-7, with D unresolved. The CDR3 sequence is 15 residues long. Germline assignment: CDR1 SNHLY and CDR2 FYNNEI. Between the trimmed V and J ends, which lost 7 bases and 0 bases, there was a span of 16 bases. The CDR3: CASTRSHFSSYEQYF. The CDR3 DNA is TGTGCCAGCACCCGGTCGCACTTCAGCTCCTACGAGCAGTACTTC. Full variable domain (rest looked up from reference TRBV2 and TRBJ2-7): EPEVTQTPSHQVTQMGQEVILRCVPISNHLYFYWYRQILGQKVEFLVSFYNNEISEKSEIFDDQFSVERPDGSNFTLKIRSTKLEDSAMYFCASTRSHFSSYEQYFGPGTRLTVT.

V usage is TRBV11-1 and J usage is TRBJ2-7; the D gene is possibly TRBD2 (7 bases). CDR3 length: 14 amino acids. Trimming removed 7 bases at V and 2 bases at J, with 15 bases between. Germline lookup yields CDR1 SGHAT and CDR2 FQDESV (reference sequence). Here the CDR3 DNA reads TGTGCCAGCACCCGCGCCGGGGGGCCCTACGAGCAGTACTTC. Encoded protein: CASTRAGGPYEQYF.